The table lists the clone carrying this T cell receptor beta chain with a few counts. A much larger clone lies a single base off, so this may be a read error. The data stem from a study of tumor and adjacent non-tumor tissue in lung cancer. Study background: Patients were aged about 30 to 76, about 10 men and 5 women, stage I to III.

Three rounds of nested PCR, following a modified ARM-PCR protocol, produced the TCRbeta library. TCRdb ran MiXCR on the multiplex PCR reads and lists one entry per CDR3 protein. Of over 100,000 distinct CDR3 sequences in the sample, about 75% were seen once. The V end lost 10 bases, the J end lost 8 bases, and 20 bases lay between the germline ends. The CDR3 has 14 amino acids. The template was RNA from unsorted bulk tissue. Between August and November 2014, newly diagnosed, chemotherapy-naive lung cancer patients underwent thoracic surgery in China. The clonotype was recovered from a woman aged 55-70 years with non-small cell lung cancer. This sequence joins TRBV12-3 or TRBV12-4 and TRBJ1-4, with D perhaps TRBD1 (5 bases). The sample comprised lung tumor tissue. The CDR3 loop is CANSPLPRGEKLFF. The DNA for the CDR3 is TGTGCCAACAGCCCTCTGCCAAGGGGCGAAAAACTGTTTTTT.